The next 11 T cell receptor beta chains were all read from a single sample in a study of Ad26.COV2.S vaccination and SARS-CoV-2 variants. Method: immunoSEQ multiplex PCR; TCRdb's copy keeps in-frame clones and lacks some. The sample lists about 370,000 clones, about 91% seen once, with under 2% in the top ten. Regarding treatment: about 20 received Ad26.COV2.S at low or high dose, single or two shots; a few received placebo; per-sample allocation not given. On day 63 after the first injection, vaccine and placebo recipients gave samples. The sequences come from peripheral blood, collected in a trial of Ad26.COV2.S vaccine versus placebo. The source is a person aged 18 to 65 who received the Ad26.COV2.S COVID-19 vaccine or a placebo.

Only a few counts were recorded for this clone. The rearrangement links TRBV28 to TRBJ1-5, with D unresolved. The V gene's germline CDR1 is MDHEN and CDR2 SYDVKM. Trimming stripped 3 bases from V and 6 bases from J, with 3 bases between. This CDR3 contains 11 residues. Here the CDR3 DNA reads TGTGCCAGCAGTTTTCGTCAGCCCCAGCATTTT. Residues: CASSFRQPQHF.

The CDR3 loop reads CASSLGSGPYEQYF. The CDR3 DNA is TGTGCCAGCAGCCTCGGCAGCGGACCCTACGAGCAGTACTTC. The gene calls are TRBV14 and TRBJ2-7; D may be TRBD2 (5 bases). The CDR3 runs 14 residues. Trimming removed 4 bases from V and 2 bases from J, with 12 bases in between. CDR1 and CDR2 from the germline V gene are SGHDN and FVKESK.

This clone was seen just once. The CDR3 region is CASSQGGTQPQHF. For the CDR3, the DNA is TGTGCCAGCAGCCAAGGGGGGACCCAGCCCCAGCATTTT. The chain combines TRBV3-1 (or the pseudogene TRBV3-2) with TRBJ1-5, with a weak D call TRBD1 (5 bases). Germline loops: CDR1 LGHDT, CDR2 YNNKEL (reference sequence). V lost 1 base and J lost 7, with 8 bases in between. This CDR3 is built from 13 residues.

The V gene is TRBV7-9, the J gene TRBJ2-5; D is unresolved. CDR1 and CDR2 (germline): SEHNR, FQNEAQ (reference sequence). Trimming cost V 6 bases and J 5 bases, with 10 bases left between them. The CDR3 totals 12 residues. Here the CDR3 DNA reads TGTGCCAGCAGTTCGACCCGGGAGACCCAGTACTTC. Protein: CASSSTRETQYF.

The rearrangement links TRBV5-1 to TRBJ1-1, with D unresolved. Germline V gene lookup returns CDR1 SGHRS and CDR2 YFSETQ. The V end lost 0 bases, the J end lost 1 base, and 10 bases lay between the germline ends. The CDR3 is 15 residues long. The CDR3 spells CASSLVSGRNTEAFF. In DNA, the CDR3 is TGCGCCAGCAGCTTGGTGTCAGGAAGGAACACTGAAGCTTTCTTT.

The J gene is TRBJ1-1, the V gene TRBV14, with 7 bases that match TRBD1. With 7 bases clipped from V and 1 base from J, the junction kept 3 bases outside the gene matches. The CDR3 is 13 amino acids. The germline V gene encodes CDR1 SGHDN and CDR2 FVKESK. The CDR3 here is CASTAGGNTEAFF. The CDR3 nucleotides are TGTGCCAGCACCGCAGGGGGGAACACTGAAGCTTTCTTT.

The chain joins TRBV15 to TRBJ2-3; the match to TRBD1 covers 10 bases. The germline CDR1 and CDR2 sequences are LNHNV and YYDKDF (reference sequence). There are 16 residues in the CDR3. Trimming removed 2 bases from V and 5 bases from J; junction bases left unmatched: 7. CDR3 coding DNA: TGTGCCACCAGCAGAAAGGGACAGGGGACGCTAGATACGCAGTATTTT. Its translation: CATSRKGQGTLDTQYF.

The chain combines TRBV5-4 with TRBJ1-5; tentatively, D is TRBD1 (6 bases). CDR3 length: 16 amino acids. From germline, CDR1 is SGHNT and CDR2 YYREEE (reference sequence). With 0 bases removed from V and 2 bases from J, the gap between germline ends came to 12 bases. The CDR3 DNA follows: TGTGCCAGCAGCTTGGGGCCCTCAGGGGGCAATCAGCCCCAGCATTTT. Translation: CASSLGPSGGNQPQHF.

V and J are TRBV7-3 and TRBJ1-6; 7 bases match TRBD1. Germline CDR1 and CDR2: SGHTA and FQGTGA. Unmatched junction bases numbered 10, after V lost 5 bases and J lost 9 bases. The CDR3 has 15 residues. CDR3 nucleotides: TGTGCCAGCAGCCAGGGACAGCGGGGAAGTTCACCCCTCCACTTT. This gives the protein CASSQGQRGSSPLHF.

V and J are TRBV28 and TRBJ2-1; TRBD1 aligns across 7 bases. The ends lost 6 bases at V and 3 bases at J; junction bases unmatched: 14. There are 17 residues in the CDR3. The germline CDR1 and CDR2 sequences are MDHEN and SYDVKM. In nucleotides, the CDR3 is TGTGCCAGCAGGCCACGACAGGGCAGGAGAGTCTACAATGAGCAGTTCTTC. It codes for CASRPRQGRRVYNEQFF.

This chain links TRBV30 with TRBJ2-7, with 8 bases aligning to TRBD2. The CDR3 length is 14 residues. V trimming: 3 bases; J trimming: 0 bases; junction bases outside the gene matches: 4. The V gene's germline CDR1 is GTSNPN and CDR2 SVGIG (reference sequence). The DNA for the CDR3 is TGTGCCTGGAGAGCTAGCGGGTTCTCCTACGAGCAGTACTTC. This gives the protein CAWRASGFSYEQYF.